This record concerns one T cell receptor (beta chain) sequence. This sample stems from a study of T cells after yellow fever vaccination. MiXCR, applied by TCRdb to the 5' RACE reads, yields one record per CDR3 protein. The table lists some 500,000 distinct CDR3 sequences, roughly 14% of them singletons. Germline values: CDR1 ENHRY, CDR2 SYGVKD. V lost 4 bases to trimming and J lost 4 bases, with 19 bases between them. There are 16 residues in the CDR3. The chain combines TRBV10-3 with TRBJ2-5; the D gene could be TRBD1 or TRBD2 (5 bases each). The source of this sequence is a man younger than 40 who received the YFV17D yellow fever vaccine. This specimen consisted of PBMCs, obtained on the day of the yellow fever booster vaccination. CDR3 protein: CAISGGDRGQGETQYF. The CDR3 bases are TGTGCCATCAGTGGGGGAGACAGAGGCCAGGGAGAGACCCAGTACTTC.